This T cell receptor (beta chain) was recovered during a study of shared clonotypes between healthy human individuals. Findings and limits, study-wide: It was the few donors that limited the genetic and exposure-history diversity represented. Sharing of clonotypes among donors was expected to vary with sequencing depth.

Assay used: immunoSEQ multiplex PCR; TCRdb lists only in-frame clones, some missing. The sample records approximately 470,000 clones, over 70% being singletons. Recent vaccinations or acute infections were absent in the healthy HIV-negative adult donors. About this clone: Its antigen remains unknown. At one end the junction does not follow the germline gene, possibly because of a read error.

This CDR3 has 16 amino acids. The germline V gene encodes CDR1 SSHAT and CDR2 FNYEAQ (reference sequence). The source material was PBMCs. This TCR derives from a woman between 40 and 50 years old in good health. Some clones in this sample may be carry-over from other donors' samples. The rearrangement uses TRBV7-7 and TRBJ2-1, with D hard to call. The CDR3 here is CASSFGVESSYNEQFF. The CDR3 coding sequence is TGTGCTAGCAGCTTTGGGGTGGAAAGCTCCTACAATGAGCAGTTCTTC.